What follows describes a single TCR beta chain. Its antigen is not identified. The record originates from a study of blood T cells in healthy people across ages. Study overall: Template switching recovered approximately one barcoded beta molecule for every two T cells.

Trimming shortened V by 6 bases and J by 1 base, and 15 bases separated the two germline ends. The CDR3 is 14 residues long. Germline-derived CDR1 and CDR2 are SQVTM and ANQGSEA. For the second PCR, which ran for about 6 to 11 cycles, a sample-barcoded 5' primer and a J-beta primer mix were used. Each sample provided no less than 3 million CDR3-containing paired-end reads. TCRdb passed the 5' RACE reads through MiXCR, listing each CDR3 protein once. The table includes about 1.4 million distinct CDR3 sequences, approximately 60% detected once. Overall study results and limits: The authors considered diversity estimates from one million T cells to be underestimates.

The J gene is TRBJ1-1, the V gene TRBV29-1; no firm D call. The sequence came from a man aged 18 to 29 in good health. The sequenced material came from blood. The CDR3 nucleotides are TGCAGCGTGACCCTCGGGGTATCGAACACTGAAGCTTTCTTT. This gives the protein CSVTLGVSNTEAFF. Looking up the rest from reference TRBV29-1 and TRBJ1-1 gives the full variable domain: SAVISQKPSRDICQRGTSLTIQCQVDSQVTMMFWYRQQPGQSLTLIATANQGSEATYESGFVIDKFPISRPNLTFSTLTVSNMSPEDSSIYLCSVTLGVSNTEAFFGQGTRLTVV.